This T cell receptor (beta chain) emerged from a study of STAT3 mutations in large granular lymphocyte leukemia. The germline gives CDR1 MNHEY, CDR2 SVGAGI. The CDR3 has 13 residues. Trimming cost V 4 bases and J 14 bases, with 18 bases left between them. General study points: A small but highly pathogenic clone may have been missed. Samples missed the first appearance of the clone. In T-cell large granular lymphocyte leukemia, about half of patients showed multiple immunodominant subclonotypes.

Each sample's TCRbeta library yielded on average around 41,000 productive templates. The protocol was immunoSEQ multiplex PCR, while the TCRdb copy is restricted to in-frame clones and leaves out a portion. Here the sample spans thousands of clones, roughly four fifths being singletons. This clone occurred a few times. Its antigen is not identified. The receptor's source is a middle-aged woman with T-cell large granular lymphocyte leukemia. Some clones in this sample may be carry-over from other donors' samples. This chain joins TRBV6-5 and TRBJ2-1, with a weak D call TRBD2 (6 bases). What was sequenced was peripheral blood mononuclear cells. CDR3 protein: CASSSLGRGLEFF. The CDR3 DNA is TGTGCCAGCAGTTCCCTAGGCCGGGGGTTGGAGTTCTTC.